This TCR beta chain is drawn from a study of T cell repertoires in cytomegalovirus infection. Across the whole study: Carrying CMV and the relevant HLA type showed in public TCR beta signatures. Study findings and constraints: Accumulated public TCR beta family frequency recognized individuals carrying CMV together with the relevant HLA. Ex vivo, HLA-C-restricted CMV-specific TCR beta clonotypes prevailed over the rest of the response.

V shed 4 bases and J shed 6 bases, with 10 bases lying between them. The CDR3 extends over 13 amino acids. Looked up from germline, CDR1 is DFQATT and CDR2 is SNEGSKA (reference sequence). In this sample, this clonotype turned up a few times. Its antigen is currently unknown. TCRdb re-called the reads through MiXCR, storing one row per CDR3 protein. The repertoire consists of around 490,000 distinct CDR3 sequences, with around 27% occurring once and the leading ten covering about 13%. The sample consisted of PBMCs. The sequence was collected from a human donor in good health (CMV status not recorded). Some clones in this sample may be carry-over from other donors' samples. The chain uses TRBV20-1 and TRBJ1-6, with unresolved D. CDR3 region: CSAKGTPNSPLHF. CDR3 sequence (DNA): TGCAGTGCTAAGGGAACTCCTAATTCACCCCTCCACTTT.